Presented here are 11 T cell receptor beta chains from one specimen sequenced in a study of blood T cell repertoires in COVID-19. Assay: immunoSEQ multiplex PCR; the TCRdb copy retains only in-frame clones and omits some. The profile covers some 260,000 clones, with approximately 86% appearing a single time and 1.2% to 1.5% taken by the ten largest. The sample was peripheral blood. These receptors were obtained from an older man with acute or convalescent COVID-19.

The V gene is TRBV3-1 (or the pseudogene TRBV3-2), the J gene TRBJ1-1; D not certain. Germline V gives CDR1 LGHDT, CDR2 YNNKEL (reference sequence). Trimming took 0 bases from V and 0 from J, leaving 5 bases between them. This CDR3 has 14 residues. CDR3 coding DNA: TGTGCCAGCAGCCAAGAACTGATGAACACTGAAGCTTTCTTT. Amino acid sequence: CASSQELMNTEAFF.

This chain links TRBV10-3 with TRBJ2-7; possibly TRBD1 for D (5 bases). V was pared by 4 bases and J by 9 bases, with 13 bases between. Looked up from germline, CDR1 is ENHRY and CDR2 is SYGVKD. The CDR3 covers 12 residues. DNA of the CDR3: TGTGCCATCAGTGGGGGCAGCCCAGGGCAGTACTTC. Its translation: CAISGGSPGQYF.

V and J are TRBV6-2 or TRBV6-3 and TRBJ1-2; D not resolved. This CDR3 comprises 13 residues. Trimming cost V 2 bases and J 7 bases, with 11 bases left between them. The germline gives CDR1 MNHEY, CDR2 SVGEGT. The CDR3 region has the DNA TGTGCCAGCAGTTACCTCGCAGATTCTGGCTACACCTTC. This encodes CASSYLADSGYTF.

The chain recombines TRBV7-9 with TRBJ2-2, with TRBD1 matching over 8 bases. V was pared by 6 bases and J by 6 bases, with 9 bases of the junction left unmatched. In germline, CDR1 is SEHNR, CDR2 FQNEAQ (reference sequence). The CDR3 loop spans 15 amino acids. The CDR3 region is CASRPDRGRAGELFF. Written as DNA, the CDR3 is TGTGCCAGCAGACCCGACAGGGGACGGGCCGGGGAGCTGTTTTTT.

V gene TRBV7-3 combines with J gene TRBJ1-1; no firm D call. The CDR3 totals 13 residues. Trimming removed 5 bases from V and 1 base from J, with 8 bases in between. Germline V gene lookup returns CDR1 SGHTA and CDR2 FQGTGA. The CDR3 DNA follows: TGTGCCAGCAGCCCAACAAGGAACACTGAAGCTTTCTTT. Translation gives CASSPTRNTEAFF.

V gene TRBV29-1 combines with J gene TRBJ2-1, with D uncertain. This CDR3 is 14 amino acids long. Looked up from germline, CDR1 is SQVTM and CDR2 is ANQGSEA. V was pared by 4 bases and J by 0 bases, with 10 bases between. The CDR3 DNA is TGCAGCGTTGGAGAGCGCCCCTCCTACAATGAGCAGTTCTTC. Its translation: CSVGERPSYNEQFF.

This chain links TRBV19 with TRBJ1-1, with D perhaps matching TRBD1 (6 bases). CDR1 is LNHDA, CDR2 SQIVND, per germline (reference sequence). The CDR3 runs to 13 residues. With 6 bases removed from V and 7 bases from J, the gap between germline ends came to 15 bases. CDR3: CASRDGQYLEAFF. CDR3 sequence (DNA): TGTGCCAGTAGGGACGGACAGTACCTTGAAGCTTTCTTT.

This chain uses TRBV18 with TRBJ1-5; 9 bases match TRBD1. The germline CDR1 and CDR2 sequences are KGHSH and LQKENI. The V segment lost 2 bases and the J segment 7 bases; nucleotides outside the gene matches: 6. CDR3 length: 15 residues. This CDR3 is CASSPTGTGKQPQHF. The CDR3 region has the DNA TGTGCCAGCTCACCAACCGGGACAGGGAAACAGCCCCAGCATTTT.

This clone was seen only once. The chain uses TRBV5-1 and TRBJ2-7, with unresolved D. Germline CDR1 reads SGHRS; CDR2 reads YFSETQ. Trimming shortened V by 3 bases and J by 1 base, and 5 bases separated the two germline ends. This CDR3 has 12 residues. The CDR3 sequence: CASSSLSYEQYF. The CDR3 region has the DNA TGCGCCAGCAGCTCCCTATCCTACGAGCAGTACTTC.

The chain combines TRBV28 with TRBJ1-1, with a possible D match to TRBD1 (5 bases). Per the germline V gene, CDR1 is MDHEN and CDR2 is SYDVKM. The CDR3 length is 13 residues. V lost 3 bases and J lost 5, with 10 bases in between. CDR3 coding DNA: TGTGCCAGCAGTTTGGGGGGAAGGACTGAAGCTTTCTTT. Translation gives CASSLGGRTEAFF.

CDR3 region: CASSLALTEQPQHF. The CDR3 nucleotides are TGTGCCAGCAGCTTAGCCCTTACAGAGCAGCCCCAGCATTTT. V is TRBV7-6 and J is TRBJ1-5; no definite D call. The CDR3 loop spans 14 amino acids. Germline V gene data show CDR1 as SGHVS and CDR2 as FNYEAQ. V was clipped by 0 bases and J by 7 bases, with 10 bases between them.